The entry below gives a single T cell receptor (beta chain) sequence along with its context. This clone was seen a single time. The antigen it binds to is not known. No base quality values were provided; no much bigger clone lies one nucleotide off. These data originate in a study of cytomegalovirus exposure and HLA in healthy donors listed by TCRdb under 2017. Regarding the study in general: An earlier analysis of some 620 of the donors reported about 300 Gb of sequence data and 95 million to 130 million unique TCR beta sequences obtained from around 180 million T cells. An early release that covered about 640 HLA-typed donors contained approximately 300 gigabases of sequencing data and tens of millions of unique TCR sequences. The genetic ancestry cluster associated with self-reported Caucasian donors included 81% of the roughly 400 genotyped donors. The study was designed to test whether signatures of past pathogen exposure could be identified by cataloging public T cell receptors. Using immunosequencing, the study profiled T cell repertoires from around 680 subjects and related those repertoires to cytomegalovirus serostatus. Along with the roughly 710-subject first cohort, a separate validation cohort of roughly 110 different subjects was used. To predict cytomegalovirus infection status, the study combined high-throughput TCR immunosequencing, statistical association of individual TCRs with disease status, and machine learning. To study patterns of TCR occurrence, a later analysis re-analyzed previously published TCR beta repertoires from hundreds of donors and added high-resolution HLA genotyping. The later analysis used no new phenotypic data to find candidate immune exposures, relying instead on TCR beta sequences and their occurrence across donors. An earlier analysis of roughly 600 of the donors used high-throughput TCR beta sequencing to judge whether each TCR beta V gene segment behaved as functional or pseudogenic. Donor age, sex, ethnicity and CMV serostatus were compiled alongside the repertoire data. A later genetic analysis used genome-wide SNP genotypes for about 65% of the roughly 670 donors, treating that subset as a discovery cohort. All discovery cohort repertoires had been generated on a single sequencing platform. HLA typing covered class I and class II loci at four-digit resolution. Typing coverage varied by locus: about 629-630 donors for A, B, C, DRB1 and DQB1; under 550 for DQA1; about 570 for DPA1; fewer than 480 for DPB1. Four to six DR-DQ haplotypes were handled as single units for association and clustering because linkage in the cohort was strong. On average, around 230,000 unique TCR beta nucleotide sequences were sequenced per donor among a few hundred genotyped donors of the cohort, with roughly 20% of those sequences being non-productive.

The investigation overall reported the following: A later analysis found that TCR association rates varied across HLA loci, with DRB1 alleles showing the most associated TCRs and HLA-C alleles the fewest. CMV serostatus was the only immune exposure information available for the cohort. According to a later analysis, most CMV-associated TCR beta chains appeared to be HLA-restricted, and the HLA associations seemed to be driven largely by CMV exposure. Roughly uniform sequencing depth across donors was assumed in presence/absence analyses, although this assumption may not hold. A further reported finding was that TCR beta sequences accurately predicted the HLA-A and HLA-B alleles for most subjects in the first cohort. V-gene and J-gene trimming of TCR beta chains was associated with a missense DCLRE1C variant in a later genetic analysis, and the association was replicated in an independent cohort. Because HLA typing was unavailable for some donors at each locus, only the typed subset was used in association tests. In a later analysis, several top co-occurrence clusters were reported to appear linked to parvovirus B19, influenza, CMV and Epstein-Barr virus. Correlated functional status among segregating V segments might reflect linkage disequilibrium, but an unknown experimental factor could not be ruled out. The earlier analysis of nearly 600 of the donors excluded fewer than 20 rarely observed V segments, including chromosome 9 orphons, because counts were too low. This cohort had only TCR beta chains sequenced, and the lack of alpha or paired-chain data limited which features could be detected. A total of fewer than 200 TCR beta chains were listed by the study as associated with cytomegalovirus. Strong co-occurrence of HLA alleles, especially DR and DQ, made assigning TCR associations to individual alleles difficult. Most TCR sequences were observed very rarely across donors, whereas some public TCRs were present in many individuals. Compared with the roughly 720-donor mean, donors in an Asian-associated ancestry cluster had fewer N-insertions in productive TCRs, according to a later genetic analysis. Specific HLA alleles were associated with about 17,000 TCR beta sequences at a false discovery rate of 0.05 in a later analysis. Because the 87-base-pair reads could not distinguish some IMGT-functional V segments, including TRBV6-2 and TRBV6-3, those segments were excluded. A cluster of highly shared sequence variants was judged likely to represent a technical artifact of the sequencing pipeline. The classifier was reported to diagnose cytomegalovirus status with high specificity and sensitivity in both the original and validation cohorts. Broadly in line with IMGT annotations, most TCR beta V segments showed up in productive rearrangements about 90% or about 30% of the time in an earlier analysis of a few hundred of the donors. In a later analysis, HLA-associated TCR beta chains showed more clonal expansion and lower generation probabilities than non-associated chains that were equally common. In vitro tests confirmed that a few of the cytomegalovirus-associated TCR beta chains recognize cytomegalovirus antigens. The authors suggested that the approach could potentially be generalized to other disease states and immunological phenotypes.

The library came from the immunoSEQ multiplex PCR assay. A mixture of 60 forward primers for TCR Vbeta segments and 13 reverse primers for TCR Jbeta segments was used in the multiplex PCR. A multiplex PCR assay on genomic DNA amplified the CDR3 region of rearranged TCR beta genes. Amplified TCR beta libraries were sequenced as 87-base-pair reads on the Illumina HiSeq System. As for how the authors treated the data: In a later analysis, 80 million or so unique TCR beta chains were counted across the approximately 640 repertoires, and roughly 11 million of these chains were shared by at least two donors. Raw reads were error-corrected and collapsed into unique sequences with a nearest-neighbor algorithm that merged closely related sequences to remove PCR and sequencing errors. To assign V, D and J gene segments, CDR3 sequences were aligned to IMGT reference sequences. For a sequence to be retained, a match of at least six nucleotides to both a V gene segment and a J gene segment was required. Rearrangements were classified as productive when the CDR3 lacked stop codons and remained in frame with V and J, and all other rearrangements were classified as non-productive. Following IMGT convention, CDR3 was defined as the stretch from the second conserved V-encoded cysteine to the conserved J-encoded phenylalanine. The earlier analysis of 550 to 650 of the donors excluded any sequence lacking an unambiguous match to a single V gene segment. An earlier analysis of 500 to 600 of the donors classified V segments as functional when productive rearrangements were above 56.7% and as segregating when the standard deviation between donors was above 5%. To diagnose cytomegalovirus status from the catalog of TCR beta chain sequences, a statistical classification framework was built. A later analysis assigned V and J genes by comparing TCR nucleotide sequences with IMGT/GENE-DB human TR gene sequences. A later analysis assigned CDR3 sequences and most-parsimonious VDJ recombination scenarios with the TCRdist pipeline. In a later analysis, each TCR beta chain was defined by its CDR3 amino acid sequence together with its V-gene family, and reads lacking a unique V-gene family were excluded. In a later analysis, 500 to 650 highly shared, low-generation-probability nucleotide sequences were removed to address suspected cross-contamination and a sequencing artifact. A later analysis calculated a clonal expansion index for each public chain from normalized within-repertoire ranks of inferred template counts. A later analysis computed generation probabilities with a VDJ recombination model fitted to out-of-frame rearrangements, and checked the results against IGoR. A later analysis scored TCR-TCR, TCR-HLA and TCR-CMV co-occurrence with hypergeometric tests, applying a repertoire-size bias correction to TCR pairs. In a later analysis, false discovery rates were estimated by permuting HLA or CMV assignments 20 times. A later analysis grouped co-occurring TCRs with DBSCAN, adding TCRdist sequence similarity when clustering within HLA-allele-positive subsets. Repertoires with fewer than 30,000 or more than 120,000 public chains, plus five repertoires with anomalous nucleotide sharing, were excluded from co-occurrence clustering. In its TCRdb copy, this immuneACCESS table keeps in-frame sequences only and misses some clones. Where compared with another copy, unresolved V genes explain less than half of these, and the others have no known cause. V and J calls and clone size are those listed in that table; D and trimming were worked out from the DNA. The sample contains some 130,000 clones, more than 75% of them found a single time. Jointly, the top ten make up 2.2% of the sample.

The cohort comprised around 690 healthy bone marrow donors. All cohort members were sampled while nominally healthy, although unrecorded immune exposures were likely present. The donor was CMV seronegative and belonged to the group of around 400 seronegative cohort members. A peripheral blood sample was provided by each donor, and peripheral blood mononuclear cells were used for TCR beta sequencing. Genomic DNA was extracted from the blood cell samples with the Qiagen DNeasy Blood Extraction Kit. Including cysteine and phenylalanine, the CDR3 has 15 amino acids. Only the CDR3 portion is preserved as DNA: 45 bases, with reading frame beginning at the first base. The germline V gene (reference sequence) provides CDR1 SEHNR and CDR2 FQNEAQ.

The clonotype comes from a man aged 25-45 years in good health and CMV-seronegative. Recombination joined TRBV7-9 with TRBJ2-5; 7 bases in the middle match TRBD1. TRBJ2-7 matches the DNA end more closely, so the J call is doubtful. The sequencing sample was made of PBMCs. In nucleotides, the sequence is TGTGCCAGCAGCTTTTTCCGACAGGGAAATAACGAGCAGTACTTC. This codes for CASSFFRQGNNEQYF.